Listed below are T cell receptor beta chains from one sample, sequenced in a study of blood T cell repertoires in COVID-19. Data came from immunoSEQ multiplex PCR; TCRdb stores just in-frame clones and leaves some out. The table has 250,000 to 300,000 clones, around nine tenths seen once; the top ten hold 10% to 13%. The sample was peripheral blood. The receptor source for this set is a woman between 70 and 85 years old with COVID-19, enrolled during active disease. The CDR3 runs from the conserved cysteine through the conserved F or W. A D gene is named only where the DNA matches it firmly.

d_call: -
v_call: TRBV5-1
j_call: TRBJ2-7
cdr3_length: 14
cdr3_nt: TGCGCCAGCAGCCACGGGAGTTCCCTCTACGAGCAGTACTTC
cdr3_aa: CASSHGSSLYEQYF

d_call: TRBD1
v_call: TRBV19
j_call: TRBJ2-2
cdr3_length: 16
cdr3_nt: TGTGCCAGTAGTATCCGCCAGGGGGCCGGCACCGGGGAGCTGTTTTTT
cdr3_aa: CASSIRQGAGTGELFF

d_call: -
v_call: TRBV27
j_call: TRBJ1-3
cdr3_length: 16
cdr3_nt: TGTGCCAGCAGTTACGGATCGGGGGTAGCTGGAAACACCATATATTTT
cdr3_aa: CASSYGSGVAGNTIYF

d_call: TRBD1
v_call: TRBV9
j_call: TRBJ1-3
cdr3_length: 14
cdr3_nt: TGTGCCAGCAGCAATGACAGGGGAGGAAACACCATATATTTT
cdr3_aa: CASSNDRGGNTIYF

d_call: -
v_call: TRBV5-1
j_call: TRBJ1-5
cdr3_length: 14
cdr3_nt: TGCGCCAGCAGCCCAGGTCCAGGCTATCAACCCCAGCATTTT
cdr3_aa: CASSPGPGYQPQHF

d_call: -
v_call: TRBV6-6
j_call: TRBJ1-2
cdr3_length: 14
cdr3_nt: TGTGCCAGCACCAGTGGACAGCTATTAGATGGCTACACCTTC
cdr3_aa: CASTSGQLLDGYTF

d_call: -
v_call: TRBV7-9
j_call: TRBJ2-5
cdr3_length: 12
cdr3_nt: TGTGCCAGCAGCTTGCTAGCCGGGACCCAGTACTTC
cdr3_aa: CASSLLAGTQYF

d_call: -
v_call: TRBV23-1
j_call: TRBJ1-6
cdr3_length: 12
cdr3_nt: TGCGCCGGAACAGGGAATTGGGCACCCCTCCACTTT
cdr3_aa: CAGTGNWAPLHF

d_call: TRBD1
v_call: TRBV7-9
j_call: TRBJ1-1
cdr3_length: 16
cdr3_nt: TGTGCCAGCAGCCCTGGGACAGGGGCCATGAACACTGAAGCTTTCTTT
cdr3_aa: CASSPGTGAMNTEAFF

d_call: -
v_call: TRBV29-1
j_call: TRBJ2-7
cdr3_length: 14
cdr3_nt: TGCAGCGTTGAGGCAGGGGGGACCTCCTACGAGCAGTACTTC
cdr3_aa: CSVEAGGTSYEQYF

d_call: TRBD2
v_call: TRBV30
j_call: TRBJ2-7
cdr3_length: 15
cdr3_nt: TGTGCCTGGAGTGTTGGACTAGCGCCCTCCTACGAGCAGTACTTC
cdr3_aa: CAWSVGLAPSYEQYF

d_call: -
v_call: TRBV4-2
j_call: TRBJ2-7
cdr3_length: 15
cdr3_nt: TGTGCCAGCAGCCAAGGAAGGGAGCGCTCCTACGAGCAGTACTTC
cdr3_aa: CASSQGRERSYEQYF

d_call: TRBD2
v_call: TRBV11-3
j_call: TRBJ2-7
cdr3_length: 17
cdr3_nt: TGTGCCAGCAGCTTAGAGGCTAGCGGGTTGAGCTCCTACGAGCAGTACTTC
cdr3_aa: CASSLEASGLSSYEQYF

d_call: TRBD1
v_call: TRBV4-1
j_call: TRBJ2-7
cdr3_length: 17
cdr3_nt: TGCGCCAGCAGCCCCCGGACAGGGGACGTTTATGGGTACGAGCAGTACTTC
cdr3_aa: CASSPRTGDVYGYEQYF

d_call: -
v_call: TRBV18
j_call: TRBJ2-7
cdr3_length: 16
cdr3_nt: TGTGCCAGCTCACCAAACAGCGGAATGAGCTCCTACGAGCAGTACTTC
cdr3_aa: CASSPNSGMSSYEQYF

d_call: -
v_call: TRBV30
j_call: TRBJ2-5
cdr3_length: 13
cdr3_nt: TGTGCCTGGAGTTCGGGAGCCTCTGAGACCCAGTACTTC
cdr3_aa: CAWSSGASETQYF

d_call: -
v_call: TRBV28
j_call: TRBJ1-3
cdr3_length: 15
cdr3_nt: TGTGCCAGCAGTTTCACAGGAATTGCTGGAAACACCATATATTTT
cdr3_aa: CASSFTGIAGNTIYF

d_call: -
v_call: TRBV5-4
j_call: TRBJ2-5
cdr3_length: 15
cdr3_nt: TGTGCCAGCAGCTTGAAACGAGCGGAACAAGAGACCCAGTACTTC
cdr3_aa: CASSLKRAEQETQYF

d_call: -
v_call: TRBV5-1
j_call: TRBJ1-1
cdr3_length: 14
cdr3_nt: TGCGCCAGCAGCCAGGGACACCAGAACACTGAAGCTTTCTTT
cdr3_aa: CASSQGHQNTEAFF

d_call: -
v_call: TRBV19
j_call: TRBJ1-6
cdr3_length: 14
cdr3_nt: TGTGCCAGTAGTACCCTGGACAGAAATTCACCCCTCCACTTT
cdr3_aa: CASSTLDRNSPLHF